Listed here is a single T cell receptor beta chain. The germline V gene has CDR1 SGHRS and CDR2 YFSETQ. The length of the CDR3 is 15 residues. J gave up 0 bases and V 4 bases, and 4 bases lay outside the gene matches. The source of the sample is a study of blood T cell repertoires in COVID-19. In the study overall: The United States, Italy and Spain provided the acute and convalescent COVID-19 samples. In each case, the material was cDNA or gDNA derived from T cells, B-cell-depleted T cells, or PBMCs.

Original data processing: Amplification of reference gene primers provided the estimated nucleated cell counts. Profiled with immunoSEQ multiplex PCR; TCRdb holds only in-frame clones, not every one. V, J and clone size are those of that table, while D and trimming were read from the DNA. The table lists some 150,000 clones, roughly four fifths of them singletons. Sequenced input: peripheral blood. The gene calls are TRBV5-1 and TRBJ1-2; 9 bases match TRBD1. This clonotype was obtained from an older woman with acute or convalescent COVID-19. The CDR3: CASSKGTGTNYGYTF. CDR3 bases: TGCGCCAGCAGCAAAGGGACAGGGACTAACTATGGCTACACCTTC.